The 23 T cell receptor beta chains below were found in one sample sequenced in a study of cytomegalovirus exposure and HLA in healthy donors (dated by TCRdb to 2017 to 2019). The receptor library was made with the immunoSEQ multiplex PCR assay. For the multiplex PCR, a mixture combining 60 forward primers for TCR Vbeta segments and 13 reverse primers for TCR Jbeta segments was used. TCRdb retrieved this table from immuneACCESS and kept in-frame rearrangements only. Not all clones are present; in checked studies, unresolved V genes account for under half, and no reason is known for the remainder. The sample table holds approximately 110,000 clones, of which about three quarters were seen once. Clones ranked in the top ten supply under 15% of the sample. The sample taken for sequencing was PBMCs. These receptors were obtained from a woman in her sixties or seventies in good health and CMV-seropositive.

This clone was seen a few times. This chain uses TRBV30 with TRBJ2-5; 9 bases line up with TRBD1. Per germline, CDR1 GTSNPN and CDR2 SVGIG (reference sequence). The length of the CDR3 is 19 residues. J gave up 1 base and V 0 bases, and 15 bases lay outside the gene matches. The CDR3 here is CAWSVRYPRQGVSQETQYF. CDR3 nucleotides: TGTGCCTGGAGTGTAAGGTACCCACGACAGGGGGTGTCCCAAGAGACCCAGTACTTC.

The V gene is TRBV6-5, the J gene TRBJ1-4; perhaps TRBD1 as D (5 bases). The V gene lost 5 bases and the J gene lost 7 bases, with 14 bases spanning the gap. In germline, CDR1 is MNHEY, CDR2 SVGAGI. The CDR3 consists of 14 residues. The CDR3 loop is CASSRTRGGEKLFF. The CDR3 nucleotides are TGTGCCAGCAGTCGTACTAGGGGAGGTGAAAAACTGTTTTTT.

This chain uses TRBV23-1 with TRBJ2-7, with D perhaps matching TRBD2 (5 bases). TRBV23-1 is recorded as an ORF, its role being uncertain. V lost 0 bases, J lost 5 bases, and 14 bases lay in between. This CDR3 contains 15 residues. CDR3 coding DNA: TGCGCCAGCAGTCAATCAATCGGGGTGATCGACGAGCAGTACTTC. Translation: CASSQSIGVIDEQYF.

V gene TRBV2 combines with J gene TRBJ1-6; tentatively, D is TRBD1 (5 bases). V gave up 1 base and J gave up 3 bases, with 7 bases separating them. The CDR3 extends over 15 amino acids. Germline V gene sequence: CDR1 SNHLY, CDR2 FYNNEI. The CDR3 loop reads CASSEGDSYNSPLHF. The CDR3 DNA follows: TGTGCCAGCAGTGAAGGAGACAGCTATAATTCACCCCTCCACTTT.

V usage is TRBV11-2 and J usage is TRBJ2-3; 7 bases align to TRBD2. With V trimmed by 0 bases and J by 0 bases, 6 bases remained unmatched. The CDR3 loop spans 17 amino acids. In germline, CDR1 is SGHAT, CDR2 FQNNGV. The CDR3 region is CASSLDGTSASTDTQYF. In nucleotides, the CDR3 is TGTGCCAGCAGCTTAGATGGAACTAGCGCTAGCACAGATACGCAGTATTTT.

This chain joins TRBV7-3 and TRBJ2-3, with TRBD2 matching over 7 bases. CDR3 length: 17 residues. The germline gives CDR1 SGHTA, CDR2 FQGTGA. V shed 2 bases, J shed 4 bases, and the junction held 12 bases outside the gene matches. DNA of the CDR3: TGTGCCAGCAGCTTATGGTCGGGCGGGGGTCCCGCAGATACGCAGTATTTT. Encoded protein: CASSLWSGGGPADTQYF.

In this sample, this clone turned up a few times. The rearrangement joins TRBV2 to TRBJ1-2, with unresolved D. The CDR3 consists of 12 residues. Trimming shortened V by 8 bases and J by 1 base, and 8 bases separated the two germline ends. CDR1 is SNHLY, CDR2 FYNNEI, per germline. CDR3 sequence (DNA): TGTGCCAGCCTCGGGAGTAACTATGGCTACACCTTC. As protein: CASLGSNYGYTF.

This chain joins TRBV5-6 and TRBJ2-1; 11 bases are a match to TRBD2. V lost 6 bases, J lost 8 bases, and 16 bases stayed unmatched. Germline CDR1 reads SGHDT; CDR2 reads YYEEEE. The CDR3 covers 17 residues. This chain's CDR3 is CASTGLIAGGPGDEQFF. For the CDR3, the DNA is TGTGCCAGCACCGGGCTAATAGCGGGAGGGCCCGGGGATGAGCAGTTCTTC.

The J gene is TRBJ2-3, the V gene TRBV10-3; 9 bases line up with TRBD2. The germline gives CDR1 ENHRY, CDR2 SYGVKD. This CDR3 region has 14 residues. V lost 5 bases and J lost 3; bases outside the gene matches: 3. The CDR3 loop reads CAISQRGATDTQYF. In nucleotides, the CDR3 is TGTGCCATCAGTCAGCGGGGGGCGACAGATACGCAGTATTTT.

The chain is built from TRBV11-1 and TRBJ1-1; D perhaps matches TRBD1 (5 bases). Germline assignment: CDR1 SGHAT and CDR2 FQDESV (reference sequence). This CDR3 spans 13 amino acids. The V gene lost 2 bases and the J gene lost 11 bases, with 15 bases spanning the gap. CDR3 protein: CASSLRAGRGAFF. DNA of the CDR3: TGTGCCAGCAGCTTAAGGGCAGGGAGGGGCGCTTTCTTT.

J is TRBJ1-2 and V is TRBV6-5; no firm D call. This CDR3 contains 15 residues. The germline gives CDR1 MNHEY, CDR2 SVGAGI. V lost 4 bases, J lost 4 bases, and 16 bases lay in between. In DNA, the CDR3 is TGTGCCAGCAGTTTTTCACCCCGGGGAAGCTATGGCTACACCTTC. Encoded protein: CASSFSPRGSYGYTF.

This chain links TRBV6-5 with TRBJ2-7; D possibly corresponds to TRBD2 (5 bases). The germline V and J ends were trimmed by 7 bases and 3 bases, with 19 bases remaining between them. The germline CDR1 and CDR2 sequences are MNHEY and SVGAGI. The CDR3 sequence is 15 residues long. CDR3 protein: CASTTLEAANYEQYF. DNA of the CDR3: TGTGCCAGCACCACCTTAGAAGCGGCAAACTACGAGCAGTACTTC.

This clone was counted a single time. This sequence joins TRBV10-3 and TRBJ2-3, with 11 bases aligning to TRBD1. The CDR3 has 16 amino acids. Germline lookup yields CDR1 ENHRY and CDR2 SYGVKD. J was trimmed by 4 bases and V by 4 bases; bases with no gene match: 7. The CDR3 DNA reads as TGTGCCATCAGTGCGGGTGGGACAGGGGGTCCAGATACGCAGTATTTT. It translates to CAISAGGTGGPDTQYF.

The rearrangement uses TRBV18 and TRBJ1-2, with 9 bases aligning to TRBD1. Germline V lookup: CDR1 KGHSH, CDR2 LQKENI. This CDR3 has 16 amino acids. J lost 6 bases, V lost 5 bases, and 13 bases had no gene match. The CDR3 reads CASSSMTGGEGDGYTF. CDR3 nucleotides: TGTGCCAGCTCATCGATGACAGGGGGGGAAGGAGATGGCTACACCTTC.

A single count supports this clone. The V gene is TRBV7-2, the J gene TRBJ2-5, with TRBD1 identical over 9 bases. In germline, CDR1 is SGHTA, CDR2 FQGNSA. The CDR3 length is 14 residues. Trimming removed 4 bases from V and 4 bases from J; junction bases left unmatched: 4. The CDR3 region has the DNA TGTGCCAGCAGCTGGACGGGACAGGGAGAGACCCAGTACTTC. Amino acids: CASSWTGQGETQYF.

The CDR3 bases are TGTGCCAGCACTAAGGCCCAGGGCTTCCACGAGCAGTACTTC. Its protein is CASTKAQGFHEQYF. V gene TRBV6-5 combines with J gene TRBJ2-5, with TRBD1 as a possible D gene (5 bases). The tail of the sequence fits TRBJ2-7 better, so the J call may be wrong. The germline V gene encodes CDR1 MNHEY and CDR2 SVGAGI. The CDR3 contains 14 residues.

The chain joins TRBV7-2 to TRBJ2-3, with D possibly being TRBD1 (5 bases). V lost 4 bases and J 4 bases, leaving 18 bases between the germline ends. The CDR3 runs to 16 residues. Germline V gives CDR1 SGHTA, CDR2 FQGNSA. CDR3 region: CASSSIYTGTPDTQYF. CDR3 sequence (DNA): TGTGCCAGCAGCTCCATATATACAGGAACCCCAGATACGCAGTATTTT.

The chain couples TRBV7-2 to TRBJ2-2, with TRBD2 as a possible D gene (6 bases). The CDR3 spans 15 residues. Deletions cut 5 bases from V and 0 bases from J, with 10 bases between. The germline CDR1 and CDR2 sequences are SGHTA and FQGNSA. The CDR3 sequence: CASSRGTANTGELFF. The CDR3 nucleotides read TGTGCCAGCAGCCGGGGGACGGCGAACACCGGGGAGCTGTTTTTT.

The J gene is TRBJ2-5, the V gene TRBV4-2; possible D gene TRBD1, 7 bases. With 0 bases removed from V and 2 bases from J, the gap between germline ends came to 16 bases. From germline, CDR1 is LGHNA and CDR2 YNFKEQ. This CDR3 comprises 17 residues. This CDR3 reads CASSQDLLQGGQETQYF. CDR3 bases: TGTGCCAGCAGCCAAGACCTCCTTCAGGGGGGACAAGAGACCCAGTACTTC.

This clone came up once. The chain joins TRBV4-2 to TRBJ2-7, with 7 nucleotides matching TRBD1. The germline V gene encodes CDR1 LGHNA and CDR2 YNFKEQ. V trimming: 4 bases; J trimming: 0 bases; junction bases outside the gene matches: 3. This CDR3 is 14 amino acids long. CDR3 bases: TGTGCCAGCAGCCTGGGACAGAGCTCCTACGAGCAGTACTTC. It codes for CASSLGQSSYEQYF.

The V and J genes are TRBV7-2 and TRBJ1-5, with D maybe TRBD1 (5 bases). Looked up from germline, CDR1 is SGHTA and CDR2 is FQGNSA. The CDR3 is 16 amino acids. V shed 1 base and J shed 4 bases, with 14 bases lying between them. The CDR3 nucleotides read TGTGCCAGCAGCTTAGGGCGGGGAGAGGGGAATCAGCCCCAGCATTTT. This codes for CASSLGRGEGNQPQHF.

CDR3 loop: CASSFAREADTQYF. CDR3 nucleotide sequence: TGCGCCAGCAGCTTCGCCAGGGAGGCAGATACGCAGTATTTT. This chain joins TRBV5-1 and TRBJ2-3, with D perhaps TRBD2 (6 bases). Germline V lookup: CDR1 SGHRS, CDR2 YFSETQ. The CDR3 runs 14 residues. V was shortened by 2 bases and J by 4 bases, with 11 bases between the two germline ends.

A single count supports this clone. The junction and the germline gene differ at one end; a read error may be behind it. The V call is TRBV7-7, the J call TRBJ2-7; D uncertain. The CDR3 is 19 amino acids. Germline V gene sequence: CDR1 SSHAT, CDR2 FNYEAQ (reference sequence). The chain's CDR3 is CASSQRKVQSLHTAYEQYF. CDR3 coding DNA: TGTGCTAGCAGTCAAAGAAAGGTACAGTCCCTACATACGGCCTACGAGCAGTACTTC.